The clone carrying this T cell receptor (beta chain) was counted a few times. Antigen unknown. J gave up 1 base and V 6 bases, and 20 bases lay outside the gene matches. Germline V gene data show CDR1 as KGHSH and CDR2 as LQKENI. The CDR3 consists of 19 residues. Using immunoSEQ multiplex PCR, the repertoire was profiled, and TCRdb retains in-frame clones only, with some absent. Of 9,500 to 10,000 clones in the sample, over 60% were seen once. The entry originates in a study of tissue T cells after allogeneic stem cell transplantation. Study-wide results and limits: Anatomically similar tissues had similar TCR repertoires within each patient. Few T cell clones were shared across patients, but motif clusters showed tissue-specific shared signatures.

The sequence was obtained from an older male donor with lung cancer. The chain employs TRBV18 and TRBJ1-1; 7 bases map to TRBD1. The sample consisted of tissue from the stomach, taken at autopsy. CDR3 protein: CASSQSILQGRRENTEAFF. In DNA, the CDR3 is TGTGCCAGCTCCCAATCCATTTTACAGGGGCGCCGGGAGAACACTGAAGCTTTCTTT.